Listed below are T cell receptor beta chains from one sample, sequenced in a study of blood T cells in healthy people across ages. TCRdb ran MiXCR on the 5' RACE reads and lists one entry per CDR3 protein. The data contain 1.5 million to 2 million distinct CDR3 sequences, 28% of them singletons. The sample consisted of blood. The source of these receptors is a woman in her 30s in good health. Both conserved end residues are part of each CDR3. D genes are given only for firm matches. Size is stated for part of the rows, as once, few or many counts, or as a class when the clone is expanded.

d_gene | j_gene | v_gene | abundance | CDR3aa | CDR3nt
. | TRBJ2-1 | TRBV7-9 | . | CASSTFGPVGDEQFF | TGTGCCAGCAGCACCTTCGGGCCGGTGGGGGATGAGCAGTTCTTC
TRBD2 | TRBJ2-7 | TRBV5-1 | . | CASSWTSGLNEQYF | TGCGCCAGCAGCTGGACTAGCGGACTCAACGAGCAGTACTTC
. | TRBJ2-2 | TRBV3-1 | . | CASSQGGPKGTGELFF | TGTGCCAGCAGCCAGGGAGGACCGAAGGGCACCGGGGAGCTGTTTTTT
TRBD1 | TRBJ2-1 | TRBV24-1 | few | CATSDPGGYNEQFF | TGTGCCACCAGTGACCCAGGGGGCTACAATGAGCAGTTCTTC
TRBD1 | TRBJ1-2 | TRBV14 | many | CASSQSLGQGHYGYTF | TGTGCCAGCAGCCAAAGTCTCGGACAGGGGCACTATGGCTACACCTTC
TRBD2 | TRBJ2-1 | TRBV7-2 | few | CASSRTSGRTNEQFF | TGTGCCAGCAGCCGGACTAGCGGGAGAACAAATGAGCAGTTCTTC
TRBD2 | TRBJ2-1 | TRBV18 | many | CASSDFLAGAGNEQFF | TGTGCCAGCTCAGACTTCCTAGCGGGAGCGGGCAATGAGCAGTTCTTC
. | TRBJ1-1 | TRBV7-9 | . | CASSFYETGEAFF | TGTGCCAGCAGCTTCTATGAGACTGGTGAAGCTTTCTTT
. | TRBJ2-3 | TRBV20-1 | few | CRGVDPSTDTQYF | TGCAGAGGCGTAGACCCAAGCACAGATACGCAGTATTTT
. | TRBJ2-6 | TRBV28 | many | CASTGRGVPGANVLTF | TGTGCCAGCACCGGACGAGGGGTCCCTGGGGCCAACGTCCTGACTTTC
. | TRBJ2-1 | TRBV20-1 | few | CSKVGGSYNEQFF | TGCAGTAAAGTTGGGGGCTCCTACAATGAGCAGTTCTTC
. | TRBJ2-4 | TRBV29-1 | few | CSARDSQVREQYF | TGCAGCGCTAGGGACTCCCAGGTGAGGGAGCAGTACTTC
. | TRBJ2-1 | TRBV27 | . | CASSLGLASVNEQFF | TGTGCCAGCAGTTTGGGTCTAGCGTCGGTGAATGAGCAGTTCTTC
TRBD1 | TRBJ1-1 | TRBV30 | . | CAWRGDRLPRTEAFF | TGTGCCTGGAGGGGGGACAGGCTACCTCGGACTGAAGCTTTCTTT
TRBD2 | TRBJ2-1 | TRBV2 | many | CATSKRGLANEQFF | TGTGCCACCTCCAAGCGGGGACTAGCGAATGAGCAGTTCTTC
. | TRBJ2-4 | TRBV4-1 | . | CASSQVPGQNIQYF | TGCGCCAGCAGCCAAGTTCCAGGTCAAAACATTCAGTACTTC
TRBD2 | TRBJ2-7 | TRBV20-1 | few | CSARGAGGRYEQYF | TGCAGTGCTAGAGGCGCGGGAGGCCGATACGAGCAGTACTTC
. | TRBJ2-1 | TRBV20-1 | many | CSARGNNEQFF | TGCAGTGCTAGGGGGAATAATGAGCAGTTCTTC
. | TRBJ2-7 | TRBV6-5 | many | CASIHKGEQYF | TGTGCCAGCATCCACAAGGGAGAGCAGTACTTC
. | TRBJ2-7 | TRBV5-5 | few | CASSLSPSSSYEQYF | TGTGCCAGCAGCTTGTCCCCCAGCAGCTCCTACGAGCAGTACTTC
. | TRBJ2-7 | TRBV5-5 | few | CASSFLQGTGYEQYF | TGTGCCAGCAGCTTCTTACAGGGAACCGGCTACGAGCAGTACTTC